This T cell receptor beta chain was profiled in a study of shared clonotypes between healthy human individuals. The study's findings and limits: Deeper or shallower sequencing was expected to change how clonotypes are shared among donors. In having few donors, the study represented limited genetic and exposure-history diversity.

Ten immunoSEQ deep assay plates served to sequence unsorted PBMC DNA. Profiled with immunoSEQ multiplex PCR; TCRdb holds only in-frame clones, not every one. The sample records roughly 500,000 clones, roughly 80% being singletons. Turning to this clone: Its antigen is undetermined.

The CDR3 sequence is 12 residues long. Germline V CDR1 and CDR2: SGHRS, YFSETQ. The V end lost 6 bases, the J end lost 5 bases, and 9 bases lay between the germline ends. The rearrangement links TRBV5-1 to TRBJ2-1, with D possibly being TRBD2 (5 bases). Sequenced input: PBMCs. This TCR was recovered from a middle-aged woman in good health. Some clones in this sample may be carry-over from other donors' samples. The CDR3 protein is CASKEVNNEQFF. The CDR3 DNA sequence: TGCGCCAGCAAGGAGGTGAACAATGAGCAGTTCTTC.